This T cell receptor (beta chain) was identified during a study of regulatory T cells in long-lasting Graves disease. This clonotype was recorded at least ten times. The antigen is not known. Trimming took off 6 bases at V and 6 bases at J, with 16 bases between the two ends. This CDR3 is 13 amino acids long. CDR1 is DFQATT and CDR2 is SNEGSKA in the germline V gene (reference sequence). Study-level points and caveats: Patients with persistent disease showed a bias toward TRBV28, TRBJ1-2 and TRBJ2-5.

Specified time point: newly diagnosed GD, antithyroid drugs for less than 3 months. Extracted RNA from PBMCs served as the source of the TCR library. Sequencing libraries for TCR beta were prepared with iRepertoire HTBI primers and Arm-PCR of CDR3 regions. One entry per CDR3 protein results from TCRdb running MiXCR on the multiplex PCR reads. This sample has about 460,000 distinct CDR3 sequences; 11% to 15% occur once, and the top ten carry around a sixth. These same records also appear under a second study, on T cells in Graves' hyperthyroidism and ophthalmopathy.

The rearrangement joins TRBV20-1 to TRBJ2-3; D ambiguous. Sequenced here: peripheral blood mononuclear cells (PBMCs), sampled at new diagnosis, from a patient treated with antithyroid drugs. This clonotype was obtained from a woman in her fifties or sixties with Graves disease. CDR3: CSAPAPVVDTQYF. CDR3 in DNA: TGCAGTGCACCGGCCCCTGTAGTGGATACGCAGTATTTT.